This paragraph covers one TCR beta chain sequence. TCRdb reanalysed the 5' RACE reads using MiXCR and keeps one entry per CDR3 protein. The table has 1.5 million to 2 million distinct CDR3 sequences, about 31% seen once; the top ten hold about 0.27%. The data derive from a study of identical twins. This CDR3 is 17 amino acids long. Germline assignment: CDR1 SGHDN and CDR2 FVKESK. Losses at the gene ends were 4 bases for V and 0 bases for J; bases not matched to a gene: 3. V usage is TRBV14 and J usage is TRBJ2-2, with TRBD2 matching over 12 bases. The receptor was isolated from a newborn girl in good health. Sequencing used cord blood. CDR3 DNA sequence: TGTGCCAGCAGCCCTGGGACTAGCGGGCCGAACACCGGGGAGCTGTTTTTT. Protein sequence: CASSPGTSGPNTGELFF.